Listed below are T cell receptor beta chains from one sample, sequenced in a study of PD-1 blockade in classical Hodgkin lymphoma. Some clones are missing from TCRdb's copy, which holds only in-frame ones; the method was immunoSEQ multiplex PCR. The sample contains over 50,000 clones, roughly 80% of which appear only once. This material consisted of peripheral blood mononuclear cells (PBMCs), taken at baseline. Receptors were obtained from a human donor with classical Hodgkin lymphoma. The CDR3 runs from the conserved cysteine through the conserved F or W. Fields, in order: J gene, V gene, D gene, CDR3 DNA, CDR3 protein. A D gene is named only where the DNA matches it firmly.

TRBJ2-6,TRBV4-2,.,TGTGCCAGCAGTCCAGGGACCGGGGCCAACGTCCTGACTTTC,CASSPGTGANVLTF
TRBJ2-2,TRBV6-5,.,TGTGCCAGCAGTAGGGGGGACAGCGGGGAGCTGTTTTTT,CASSRGDSGELFF
TRBJ2-1,TRBV2,TRBD1,TGTGCCAGCAGTTTAGGACAGGGGATGACAGATGAGCAGTTCTTC,CASSLGQGMTDEQFF
TRBJ2-5,TRBV10-3,TRBD2,TGTGCCATCGGCGGGGGAAGACCCAAAGAGACCCAGTACTTC,CAIGGGRPKETQYF
TRBJ1-5,TRBV10-3,.,TGTGCCATCAGCGGGACCGGCAATCAGCCCCAGCATTTT,CAISGTGNQPQHF
TRBJ2-1,TRBV9,.,TGTGCCAGCAGCCCTATAGTCGGGGGACGCAATGAGCAGTTCTTC,CASSPIVGGRNEQFF
TRBJ1-2,TRBV6-5,.,TGTGCCAGCAAGAGGGAGAACTATGGCTACACCTTC,CASKRENYGYTF
TRBJ1-2,TRBV9,.,TGTGCCAGCAGCAGTGCAGGGATGGGTGGCTACACCTTC,CASSSAGMGGYTF
TRBJ2-1,TRBV19,TRBD2,TGTGCCAGTAGTGGGGCGGGACTAGCGGGATTCAATGAGCAGTTCTTC,CASSGAGLAGFNEQFF
TRBJ1-1,TRBV18,.,TGTGCCAGCTCACCACCGAATCCGGGCAGGAACACTGAAGCTTTCTTT,CASSPPNPGRNTEAFF
TRBJ2-1,TRBV12-5,.,TGTGCTAGTGGTTTGCCTAGGGTTCACAATGAGCAGTTCTTC,CASGLPRVHNEQFF
TRBJ2-3,TRBV6-4,TRBD1,TGTGCCAGCAGTGTGGGGCCAGGGGGCAAGGGAGCAGATACGCAGTATTTT,CASSVGPGGKGADTQYF
TRBJ2-2,TRBV19,TRBD2,TGTGCCAGTACGGGACTAGCGGGAATCCGGACCGGGGAGCTGTTTTTT,CASTGLAGIRTGELFF
TRBJ1-2,TRBV7-9,TRBD1,TGTGCCAGCAGCTCACTCGGGACAGGGAACGGCTACACCTTC,CASSSLGTGNGYTF
TRBJ1-5,TRBV27,.,TGTGCCAGCAGTTCGTATAGCAATCAGCCCCAGCATTTT,CASSSYSNQPQHF
TRBJ1-6,TRBV9,.,TGTGCCAGCAGCGTAGGGGACGGCAATTCACCCCTCCACTTT,CASSVGDGNSPLHF
TRBJ2-2,TRBV9,.,TGTGCCAGCAGCGTAGATGCAGTCACCGGGGAGCTGTTTTTT,CASSVDAVTGELFF